These 7 T cell receptor beta chains came from one sample sequenced in a study. TCRdb reprocessed the RT-PCR reads via MiXCR and lists one record per CDR3 protein. The table lists fewer than 800,000 distinct CDR3 sequences, 11% to 15% of them singletons. Sequencing was carried out using memory CD4+ T cells from blood. The receptors derive from a female donor in good health, serving as a healthy control.

Turning to this clonotype: Being one base from a much bigger clone, this may be a read error. The chain has TRBV10-3 and TRBJ2-3; TRBD2 matches 11 bases. Germline lookup yields CDR1 ENHRY and CDR2 SYGVKD. The CDR3 is 18 amino acids. V lost 6 bases to trimming and J lost 2 bases; unmatched junction nucleotides: 13. The CDR3 region has the DNA TGTGCCATCAGCCGAGGGGGTCTAGCGGGAGGAAACACAGATACGCAGTATTTT. Translated, it gives CAISRGGLAGGNTDTQYF.

A few counts support this clonotype. The chain recombines TRBV18 with TRBJ2-3; D is unclear. Trimming took 0 bases from V and 0 from J, leaving 13 bases between them. The CDR3 has 17 residues. Per the germline V gene, CDR1 is KGHSH and CDR2 is LQKENI. CDR3 sequence: CASSPPPTDISTDTQYF. CDR3 sequence (DNA): TGTGCCAGCTCACCACCGCCCACAGATATTAGCACAGATACGCAGTATTTT. The variable domain in full, completed from reference TRBV18 and TRBJ2-3, reads NAGVMQNPRHLVRRRGQEARLRCSPMKGHSHVYWYRQLPEEGLKFMVYLQKENIIDESGMPKERFSAEFPKEGPSILRIQQVVRGDSAAYFCASSPPPTDISTDTQYFGPGTRLTVL.

This clonotype has at least ten counts. This sequence joins TRBV5-1 and TRBJ1-1; a weak D match, TRBD1 (6 bases). Trimming stripped 2 bases from V and 5 bases from J, with 13 bases between. The CDR3 totals 14 residues. Per germline, CDR1 SGHRS and CDR2 YFSETQ. The CDR3 reads CASSFGGRGTEAFF. CDR3 DNA: TGCGCCAGCAGCTTCGGGGGGCGTGGGACTGAAGCTTTCTTT.

This clonotype has only a few counts. V gene TRBV5-1 combines with J gene TRBJ1-1; the D gene is possibly TRBD1 (6 bases). With 3 bases removed from V and 0 bases from J, the gap between germline ends came to 12 bases. Germline assignment: CDR1 SGHRS and CDR2 YFSETQ. CDR3 length equals 15 residues. The DNA of the CDR3 is TGCGCCAGCAGCTCTGCAGGGACAATGAACACTGAAGCTTTCTTT. This codes for CASSSAGTMNTEAFF. The full variable domain, completed using reference TRBV5-1 and TRBJ1-1, is KAGVTQTPRYLIKTRGQQVTLSCSPISGHRSVSWYQQTPGQGLQFLFEYFSETQRNKGNFPGRFSGRQFSNSRSEMNVSTLELGDSALYLCASSSAGTMNTEAFFGQGTRLTVV.

This sequence joins TRBV20-1 and TRBJ2-1, with a weak D call TRBD2 (6 bases). Germline V gene data show CDR1 as DFQATT and CDR2 as SNEGSKA (reference sequence). Trimming left V 6 bases short and J 1 base short, with 13 bases between. This CDR3 spans 14 amino acids. This chain's CDR3 is CSALLAGSYNEQFF. Written as DNA, the CDR3 is TGCAGTGCCTTACTCGCGGGATCCTACAATGAGCAGTTCTTC.

This chain uses TRBV7-9 with TRBJ1-5, with a weak D call TRBD1 (6 bases). Germline CDR1 and CDR2: SEHNR and FQNEAQ (reference sequence). V was shortened by 5 bases and J by 3 bases, with 11 bases between the two germline ends. The CDR3 is made up of 14 amino acids. Here the CDR3 reads CASSTRDTNQPQHF. The DNA of the CDR3 is TGTGCCAGCAGCACCCGGGACACCAATCAGCCCCAGCATTTT.

The J gene is TRBJ1-5, the V gene TRBV5-6, with 8 positions matching TRBD1. The CDR3 sequence is 15 residues long. The germline V gene encodes CDR1 SGHDT and CDR2 YYEEEE. Losses at the gene ends were 3 bases for V and 5 bases for J; bases not matched to a gene: 7. DNA of the CDR3: TGTGCCAGCAGCTCTACAGGGGGGAACTATCAGCCCCAGCATTTT. It codes for CASSSTGGNYQPQHF.